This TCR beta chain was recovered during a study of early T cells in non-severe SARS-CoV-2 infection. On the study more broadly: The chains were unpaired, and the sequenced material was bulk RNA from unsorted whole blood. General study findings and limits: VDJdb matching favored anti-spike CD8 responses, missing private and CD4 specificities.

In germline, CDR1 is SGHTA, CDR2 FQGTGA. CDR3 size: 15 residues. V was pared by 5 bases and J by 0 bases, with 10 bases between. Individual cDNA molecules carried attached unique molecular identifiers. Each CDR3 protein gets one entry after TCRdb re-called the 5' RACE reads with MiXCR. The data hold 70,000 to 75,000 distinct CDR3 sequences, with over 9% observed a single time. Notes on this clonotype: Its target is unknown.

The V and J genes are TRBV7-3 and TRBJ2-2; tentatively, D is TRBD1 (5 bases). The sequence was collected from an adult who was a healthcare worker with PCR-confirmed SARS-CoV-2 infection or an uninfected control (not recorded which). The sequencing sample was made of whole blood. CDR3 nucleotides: TGTGCCAGCAGCGTCGACAGCACGAACACCGGGGAGCTGTTTTTT. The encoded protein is CASSVDSTNTGELFF.